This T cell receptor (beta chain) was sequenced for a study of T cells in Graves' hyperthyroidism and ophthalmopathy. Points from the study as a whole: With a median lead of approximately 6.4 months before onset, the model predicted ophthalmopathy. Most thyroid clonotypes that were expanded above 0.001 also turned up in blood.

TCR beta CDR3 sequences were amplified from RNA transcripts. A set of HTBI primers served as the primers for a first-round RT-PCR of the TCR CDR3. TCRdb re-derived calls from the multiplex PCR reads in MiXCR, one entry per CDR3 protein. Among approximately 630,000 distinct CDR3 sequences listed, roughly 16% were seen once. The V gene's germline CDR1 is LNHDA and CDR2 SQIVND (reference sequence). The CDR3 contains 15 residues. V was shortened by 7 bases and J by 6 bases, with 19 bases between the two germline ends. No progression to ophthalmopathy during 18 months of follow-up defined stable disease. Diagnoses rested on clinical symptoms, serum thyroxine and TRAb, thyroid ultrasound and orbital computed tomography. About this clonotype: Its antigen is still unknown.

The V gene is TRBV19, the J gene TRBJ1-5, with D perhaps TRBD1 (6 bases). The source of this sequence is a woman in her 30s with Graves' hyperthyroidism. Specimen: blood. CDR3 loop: CASTYRVERAQPQHF. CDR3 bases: TGTGCCAGTACATACAGGGTTGAGAGGGCTCAGCCCCAGCATTTT.